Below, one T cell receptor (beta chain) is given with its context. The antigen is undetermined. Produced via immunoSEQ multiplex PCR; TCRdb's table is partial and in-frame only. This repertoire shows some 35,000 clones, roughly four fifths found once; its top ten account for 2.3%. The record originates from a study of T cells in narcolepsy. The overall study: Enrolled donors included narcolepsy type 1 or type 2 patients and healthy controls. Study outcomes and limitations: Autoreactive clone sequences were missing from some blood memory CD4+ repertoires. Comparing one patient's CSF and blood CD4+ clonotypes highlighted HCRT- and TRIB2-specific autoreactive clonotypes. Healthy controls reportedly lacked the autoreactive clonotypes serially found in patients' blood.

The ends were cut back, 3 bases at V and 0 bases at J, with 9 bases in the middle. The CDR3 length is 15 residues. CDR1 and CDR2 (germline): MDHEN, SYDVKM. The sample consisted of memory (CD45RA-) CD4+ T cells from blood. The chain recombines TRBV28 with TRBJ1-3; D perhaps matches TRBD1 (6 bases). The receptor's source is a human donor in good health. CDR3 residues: CASSFRQVSGNTIYF. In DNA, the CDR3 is TGTGCCAGCAGTTTTAGACAGGTCTCTGGAAACACCATATATTTT.